The sequence of this T cell receptor (beta chain) was determined in a study of cytomegalovirus exposure and HLA in healthy donors. Findings and limits, study-wide: More clonal expansion characterized HLA-associated TCR beta chains than equally common others in a later analysis. The authors later linked a missense DCLRE1C variant to TCR beta V- and J-gene trimming. An observed cluster of highly shared sequence variants was recorded as a likely sequencing artifact.

The PCR was carried out with 60 Vbeta primers and 13 Jbeta primers. The protocol was immunoSEQ multiplex PCR, while the TCRdb copy is restricted to in-frame clones and leaves out a portion. This table has 95,000 to 150,000 clones, 75% to 90% appearing once. Looked up from germline, CDR1 is LNHDA and CDR2 is SQIVND (reference sequence). V was cut by 6 bases and J by 4 bases, with 12 bases left in between. The CDR3 is 13 residues long. As for this clone: Its antigen is still unknown.

The sample was PBMCs. This sequence was found in a man aged 25-40 years in good health and CMV-seronegative. The chain has TRBV19 and TRBJ1-2; maybe TRBD1 (6 bases). CDR3 region: CASRATGSYGYTF. CDR3 DNA: TGTGCCAGTAGGGCAACAGGGAGCTATGGCTACACCTTC.